Below, 3 T cell receptor beta chains from the same sample are listed, as sequenced in a study of PD-L1 blockade in urothelial cancer. Assay: immunoSEQ multiplex PCR; the TCRdb copy retains only in-frame clones and omits some. There are about 76,000 clones in the sample; roughly 84% occur only once, and 4% to 5% lies in the top ten. The source material was PBMCs, sampled around atezolizumab (anti-PD-L1) treatment. The receptors were gathered from a man between 65 and 85 years old with urothelial cancer.

The chain links TRBV7-3 to TRBJ2-2, with D unclear. Germline V gene lookup returns CDR1 SGHTA and CDR2 FQGTGA. CDR3 length equals 12 residues. V was cut by 2 bases and J by 5 bases, with 3 bases left in between. The CDR3 region has the DNA TGTGCCAGCAGCTTATTAACCGGGGAGCTGTTTTTT. This translates into CASSLLTGELFF.

The V gene is TRBV16, the J gene TRBJ1-5; D not resolved. Germline V gene data show CDR1 as KGHSY and CDR2 as FQNENV. This CDR3 spans 14 amino acids. V gave up 1 base and J gave up 4 bases, with 8 bases separating them. CDR3 nucleotide sequence: TGTGCCAGCAGCCAATTTCAGGTTAATCAGCCCCAGCATTTT. Its translation is CASSQFQVNQPQHF.

The rearrangement links TRBV27 to TRBJ1-1, with D hard to call. This CDR3 spans 14 amino acids. CDR1 is MNHEY, CDR2 SMNVEV, per germline (reference sequence). The germline V and J ends were trimmed by 3 bases and 0 bases, with 8 bases remaining between them. CDR3 sequence: CASSFLGLNTEAFF. The CDR3 nucleotides are TGTGCCAGCAGTTTTTTGGGCCTGAACACTGAAGCTTTCTTT.